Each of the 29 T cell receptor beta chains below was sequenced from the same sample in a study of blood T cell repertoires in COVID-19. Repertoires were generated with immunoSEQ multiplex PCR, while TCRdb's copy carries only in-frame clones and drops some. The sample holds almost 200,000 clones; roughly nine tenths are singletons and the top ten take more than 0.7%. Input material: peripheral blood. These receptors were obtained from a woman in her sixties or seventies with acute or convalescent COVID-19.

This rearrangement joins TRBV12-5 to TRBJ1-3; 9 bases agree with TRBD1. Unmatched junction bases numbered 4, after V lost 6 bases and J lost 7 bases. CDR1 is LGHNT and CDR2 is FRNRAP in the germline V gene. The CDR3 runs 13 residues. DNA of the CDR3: TGTGCTAGTGGCCATGGGACAGGGAACACCATATATTTT. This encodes CASGHGTGNTIYF.

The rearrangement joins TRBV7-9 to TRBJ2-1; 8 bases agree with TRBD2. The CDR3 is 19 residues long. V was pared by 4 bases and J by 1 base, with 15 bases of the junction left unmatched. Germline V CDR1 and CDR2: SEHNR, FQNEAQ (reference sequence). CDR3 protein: CASSSLGASGQLSYNEQFF. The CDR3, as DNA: TGTGCCAGCAGCTCCCTAGGGGCTAGCGGGCAGTTGTCCTACAATGAGCAGTTCTTC.

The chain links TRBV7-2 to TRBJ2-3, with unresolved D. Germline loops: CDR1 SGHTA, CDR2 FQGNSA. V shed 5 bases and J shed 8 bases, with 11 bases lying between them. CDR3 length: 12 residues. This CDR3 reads CASSVRSGTQYF. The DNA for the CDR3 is TGTGCCAGCAGCGTTAGATCGGGTACGCAGTATTTT.

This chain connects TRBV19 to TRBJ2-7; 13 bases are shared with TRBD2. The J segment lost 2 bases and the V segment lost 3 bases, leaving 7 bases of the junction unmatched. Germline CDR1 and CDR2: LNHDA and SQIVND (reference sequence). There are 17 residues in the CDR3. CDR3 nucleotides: TGTGCCAGTAGTATCGGGACTAGCGGGACGAGACCCTACGAGCAGTACTTC. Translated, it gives CASSIGTSGTRPYEQYF.

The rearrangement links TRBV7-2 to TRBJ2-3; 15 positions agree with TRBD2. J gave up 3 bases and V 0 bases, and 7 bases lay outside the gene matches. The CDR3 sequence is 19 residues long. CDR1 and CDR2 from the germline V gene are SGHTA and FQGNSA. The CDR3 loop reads CASSLAPRGTSGRTDTQYF. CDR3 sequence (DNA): TGTGCCAGCAGCTTAGCGCCTCGGGGGACTAGCGGGAGGACAGATACGCAGTATTTT.

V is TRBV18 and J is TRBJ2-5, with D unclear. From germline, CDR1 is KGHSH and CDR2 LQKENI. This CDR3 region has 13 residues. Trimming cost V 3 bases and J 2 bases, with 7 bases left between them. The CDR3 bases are TGTGCCAGCTCACCCCTATCTCAAGAGACCCAGTACTTC. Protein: CASSPLSQETQYF. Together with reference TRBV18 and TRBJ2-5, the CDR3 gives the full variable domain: NAGVMQNPRHLVRRRGQEARLRCSPMKGHSHVYWYRQLPEEGLKFMVYLQKENIIDESGMPKERFSAEFPKEGPSILRIQQVVRGDSAAYFCASSPLSQETQYFGPGTRLLVL.

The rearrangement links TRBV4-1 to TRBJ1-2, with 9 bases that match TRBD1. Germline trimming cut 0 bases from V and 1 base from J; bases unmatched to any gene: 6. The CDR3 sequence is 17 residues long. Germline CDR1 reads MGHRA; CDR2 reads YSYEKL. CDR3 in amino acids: CASSQEGGDRDNYGYTF. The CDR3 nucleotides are TGCGCCAGCAGCCAAGAGGGGGGGGACAGGGATAACTATGGCTACACCTTC.

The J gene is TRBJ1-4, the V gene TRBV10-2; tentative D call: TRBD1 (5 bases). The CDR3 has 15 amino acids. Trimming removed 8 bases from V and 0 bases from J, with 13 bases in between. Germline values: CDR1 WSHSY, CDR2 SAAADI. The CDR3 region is CASSWGGATNEKLFF. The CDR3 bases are TGCGCCAGCTCTTGGGGGGGGGCAACTAATGAAAAACTGTTTTTT.

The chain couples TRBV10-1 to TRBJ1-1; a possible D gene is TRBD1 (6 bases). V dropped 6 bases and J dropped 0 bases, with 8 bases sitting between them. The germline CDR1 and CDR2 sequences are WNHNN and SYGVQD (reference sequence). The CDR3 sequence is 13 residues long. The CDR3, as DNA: TGCGCCAGCAGACAGGGTCTGAACACTGAAGCTTTCTTT. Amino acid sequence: CASRQGLNTEAFF.

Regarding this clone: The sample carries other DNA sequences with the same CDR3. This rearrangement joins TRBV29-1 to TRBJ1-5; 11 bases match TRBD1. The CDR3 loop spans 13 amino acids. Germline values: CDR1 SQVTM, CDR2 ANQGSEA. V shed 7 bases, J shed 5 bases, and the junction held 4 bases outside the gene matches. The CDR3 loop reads CSGDRGADQPQHF. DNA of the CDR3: TGCAGCGGGGACAGGGGGGCGGATCAGCCCCAGCATTTT.

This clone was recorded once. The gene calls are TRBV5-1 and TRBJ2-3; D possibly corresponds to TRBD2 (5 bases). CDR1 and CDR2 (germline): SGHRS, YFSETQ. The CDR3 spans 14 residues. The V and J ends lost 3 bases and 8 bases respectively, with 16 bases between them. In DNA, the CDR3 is TGCGCCAGCAGCTCTACAGAGAGCAGCGGTACGCAGTATTTT. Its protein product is CASSSTESSGTQYF.

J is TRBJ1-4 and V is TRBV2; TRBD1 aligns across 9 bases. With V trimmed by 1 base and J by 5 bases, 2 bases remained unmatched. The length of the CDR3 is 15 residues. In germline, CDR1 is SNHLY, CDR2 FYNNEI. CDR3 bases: TGTGCCAGCAGTGAAGGTGGGACAGGGAATGAAAAACTGTTTTTT. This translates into CASSEGGTGNEKLFF.

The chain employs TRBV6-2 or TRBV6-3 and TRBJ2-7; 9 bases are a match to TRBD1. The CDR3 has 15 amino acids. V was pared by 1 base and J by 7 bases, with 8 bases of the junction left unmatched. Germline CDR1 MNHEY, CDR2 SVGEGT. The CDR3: CASSYLGQGVGEQYF. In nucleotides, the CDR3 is TGTGCCAGCAGTTACTTGGGACAGGGAGTAGGAGAGCAGTACTTC.

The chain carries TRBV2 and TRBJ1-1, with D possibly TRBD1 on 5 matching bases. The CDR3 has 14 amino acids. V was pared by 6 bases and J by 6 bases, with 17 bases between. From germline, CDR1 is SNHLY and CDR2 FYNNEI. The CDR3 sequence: CASRTQGAGAEAFF. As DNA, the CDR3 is TGTGCCAGCAGGACCCAAGGGGCAGGCGCTGAAGCTTTCTTT.

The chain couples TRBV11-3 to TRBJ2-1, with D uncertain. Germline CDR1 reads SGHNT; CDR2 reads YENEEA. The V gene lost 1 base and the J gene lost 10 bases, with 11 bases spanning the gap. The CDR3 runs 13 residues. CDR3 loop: CASSLGAGREQFF. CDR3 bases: TGTGCCAGCAGCTTAGGGGCAGGAAGGGAGCAGTTCTTC.

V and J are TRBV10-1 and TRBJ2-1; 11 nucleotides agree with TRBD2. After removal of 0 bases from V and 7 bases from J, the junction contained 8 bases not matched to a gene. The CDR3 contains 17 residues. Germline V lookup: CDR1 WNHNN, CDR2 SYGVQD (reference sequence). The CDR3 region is CASSESPSGGLGNEQFF. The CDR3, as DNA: TGCGCCAGCAGTGAGTCCCCTAGCGGGGGGCTCGGGAATGAGCAGTTCTTC.

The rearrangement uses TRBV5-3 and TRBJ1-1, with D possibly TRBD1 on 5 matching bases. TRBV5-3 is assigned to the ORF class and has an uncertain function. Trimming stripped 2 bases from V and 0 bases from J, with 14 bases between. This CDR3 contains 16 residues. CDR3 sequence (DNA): TGTGCCAGAAGCTTAAGATCTGACAGACTGAACACTGAAGCTTTCTTT. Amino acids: CARSLRSDRLNTEAFF.

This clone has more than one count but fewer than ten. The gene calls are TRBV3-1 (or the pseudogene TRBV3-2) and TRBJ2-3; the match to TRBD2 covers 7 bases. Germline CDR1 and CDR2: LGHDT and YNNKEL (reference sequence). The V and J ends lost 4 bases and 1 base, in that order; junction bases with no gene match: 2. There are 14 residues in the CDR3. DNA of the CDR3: TGTGCCAGCAGCCCCCGGGGGGGCACAGATACGCAGTATTTT. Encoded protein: CASSPRGGTDTQYF.

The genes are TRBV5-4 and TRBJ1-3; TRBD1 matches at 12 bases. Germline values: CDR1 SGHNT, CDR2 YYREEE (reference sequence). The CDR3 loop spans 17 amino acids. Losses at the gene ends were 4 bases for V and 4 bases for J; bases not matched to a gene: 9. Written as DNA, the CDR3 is TGTGCCAGCAGCCTTCCCGGGACAGGGGGCCGAGGAAACACCATATATTTT. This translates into CASSLPGTGGRGNTIYF.

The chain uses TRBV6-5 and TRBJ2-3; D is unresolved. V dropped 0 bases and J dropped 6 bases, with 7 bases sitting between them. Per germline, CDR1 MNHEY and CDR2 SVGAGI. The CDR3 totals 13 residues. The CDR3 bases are TGTGCCAGCAGTTACTCAAGCGAGGATACGCAGTATTTT. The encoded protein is CASSYSSEDTQYF.

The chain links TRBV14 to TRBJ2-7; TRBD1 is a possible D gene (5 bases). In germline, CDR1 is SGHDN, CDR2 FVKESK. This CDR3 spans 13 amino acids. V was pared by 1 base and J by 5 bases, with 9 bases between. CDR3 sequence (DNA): TGTGCCAGCAGCCAAGTTCTAGGGGACGAGCAGTACTTC. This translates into CASSQVLGDEQYF.

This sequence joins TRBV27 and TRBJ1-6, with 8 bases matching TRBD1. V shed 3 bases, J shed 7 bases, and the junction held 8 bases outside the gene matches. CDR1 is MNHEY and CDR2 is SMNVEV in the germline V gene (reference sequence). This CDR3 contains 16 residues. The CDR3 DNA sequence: TGTGCCAGCAGTTTCGGGACAGGAACAGGGAATTCACCCCTCCACTTT. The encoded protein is CASSFGTGTGNSPLHF.

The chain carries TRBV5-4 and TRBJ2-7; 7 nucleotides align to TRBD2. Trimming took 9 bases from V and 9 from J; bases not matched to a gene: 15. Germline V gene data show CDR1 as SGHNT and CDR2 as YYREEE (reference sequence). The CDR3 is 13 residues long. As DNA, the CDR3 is TGTGCCAATTCTCCGGAACCAGCGGGGAGGCAGTACTTC. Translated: CANSPEPAGRQYF.

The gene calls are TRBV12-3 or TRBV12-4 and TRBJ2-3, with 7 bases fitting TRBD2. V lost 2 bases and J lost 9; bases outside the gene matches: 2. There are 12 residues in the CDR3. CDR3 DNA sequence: TGTGCCAGCAGTTTAAGGGAGGGGACGCAGTATTTT. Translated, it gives CASSLREGTQYF.

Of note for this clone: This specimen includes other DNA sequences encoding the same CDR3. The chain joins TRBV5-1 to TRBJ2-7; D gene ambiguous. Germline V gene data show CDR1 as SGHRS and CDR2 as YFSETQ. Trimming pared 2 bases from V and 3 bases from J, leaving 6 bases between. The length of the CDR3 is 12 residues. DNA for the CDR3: TGCGCCAGCAGCTTACCGAGCTACGAGCAGTACTTC. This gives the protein CASSLPSYEQYF.

CDR3 residues: CASGTSGTDTQYF. In DNA form, the CDR3 reads TGCGCCAGCGGGACTAGCGGCACAGATACGCAGTATTTT. This sequence joins TRBV5-1 and TRBJ2-3, with 10 bases identical to TRBD2. CDR1 SGHRS and CDR2 YFSETQ come from the germline V gene. V lost 7 bases to trimming and J lost 1 base; unmatched junction nucleotides: 0. This CDR3 spans 13 amino acids.

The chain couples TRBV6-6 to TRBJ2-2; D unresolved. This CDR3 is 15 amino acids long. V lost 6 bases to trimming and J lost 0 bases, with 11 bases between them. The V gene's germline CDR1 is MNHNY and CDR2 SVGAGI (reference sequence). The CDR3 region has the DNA TGTGCCAGCAGCCTACGTAACGCGAACACCGGGGAGCTGTTTTTT. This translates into CASSLRNANTGELFF.

CDR3 DNA sequence: TGCAGTGCTAGTGAACAGGGGATCACTGAAGCTTTCTTT. This gives the protein CSASEQGITEAFF. The chain uses TRBV20-1 and TRBJ1-1, with TRBD1 matching over 7 bases. Germline-derived CDR1 and CDR2 are DFQATT and SNEGSKA (reference sequence). J lost 4 bases, V lost 3 bases, and 5 bases had no gene match. There are 13 residues in the CDR3.

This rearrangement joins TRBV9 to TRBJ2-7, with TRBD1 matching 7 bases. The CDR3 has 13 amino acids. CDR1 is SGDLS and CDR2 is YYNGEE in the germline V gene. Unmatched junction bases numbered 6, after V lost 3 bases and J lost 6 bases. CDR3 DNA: TGTGCCAGCAGCGCAACAGGGGATCCCGAGCAGTACTTC. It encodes CASSATGDPEQYF. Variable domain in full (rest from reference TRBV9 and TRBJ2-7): DSGVTQTPKHLITATGQRVTLRCSPRSGDLSVYWYQQSLDQGLQFLIQYYNGEERAKGNILERFSAQQFPDLHSELNLSSLELGDSALYFCASSATGDPEQYFGPGTRLTVT.